The rows below give T cell receptor beta chains drawn from one sample of a study of control samples from healthy donors and cancer patients. Using immunoSEQ multiplex PCR, the repertoire was profiled, and TCRdb retains in-frame clones only, with some absent. The sample's table shows 150,000 to 200,000 clones. The sample was blood. The receptors come from a woman in her twenties or thirties in good health. Both conserved end residues are part of each CDR3. A D gene is named only where the DNA matches it firmly.

d_call j_call v_call cdr3_nt cdr3_aa
TRBD1 TRBJ1-4 TRBV4-2 TGTGCCAGCAGCCAAGAGGGGAACGGACAGGGAAATGAAAAACTGTTTTTT CASSQEGNGQGNEKLFF
. TRBJ1-6 TRBV18 TGTGCCAGCTCACCTGCCGGGGATCATTCACCCCTCCACTTT CASSPAGDHSPLHF
. TRBJ2-2 TRBV12-3/TRBV12-4 TGTGCCAGCAGTTTTGCGGACACCGGGGAGCTGTTTTTT CASSFADTGELFF
TRBD1 TRBJ1-5 TRBV10-3 TGTGCCATCAGCCAGACAGGGGGCCTTGGACAGCCCCAGCATTTT CAISQTGGLGQPQHF
TRBD1 TRBJ1-5 TRBV6-2/TRBV6-3 TGTGCCAGCAGTGGACGGACAGGGGCTGGGTCTGGCAATCAGCCCCAGCATTTT CASSGRTGAGSGNQPQHF
. TRBJ1-2 TRBV6-5 TGTGCCAGCCAGGCGACGGGGGACCGACTGAATGGCTACACCTTC CASQATGDRLNGYTF
TRBD1 TRBJ2-7 TRBV5-4 TGTGCCAGCAGCAAGGAGACAGGGCTCGGCGAGCAGTACTTC CASSKETGLGEQYF
. TRBJ2-2 TRBV11-3 TGTGCCAGCAGCTTAGCAGGGAGGCGGGGCGGGGAGCTGTTTTTT CASSLAGRRGGELFF
TRBD1 TRBJ1-5 TRBV7-9 TGTGCCAGCAGCCAAGGACAGGGGAACGATCAGCCCCAGCATTTT CASSQGQGNDQPQHF
. TRBJ1-4 TRBV2 TGTGCCAGCAGTGAAAGGGCTAATGAAAAACTGTTTTTT CASSERANEKLFF
. TRBJ1-2 TRBV5-4 TGTGCCAGCAGCTTCGCGGGAGCCTATGGCTACACCTTC CASSFAGAYGYTF
. TRBJ1-2 TRBV5-5 TGTGCCAGCAGCTCGTGGACAGACAACTATGGCTACACCTTC CASSSWTDNYGYTF
. TRBJ1-2 TRBV3-1/TRBV3-2 TGTGCCAGCAGCCAAGGACAGATGGGCTATGGCTACACCTTC CASSQGQMGYGYTF
TRBD1 TRBJ2-2 TRBV5-6 TGTGCCAGCAGCTCCGGGACAGTTCCCGGGGAGCTGTTTTTT CASSSGTVPGELFF
. TRBJ1-1 TRBV6-5 TGTGCCAGCAGGAGACTAATGAACACTGAAGCTTTCTTT CASRRLMNTEAFF
. TRBJ1-4 TRBV7-9 TGTGCCAGCAGTCCTCTTCCAAAACTGTTTTTT CASSPLPKLFF
. TRBJ1-1 TRBV29-1 TGCAGCGTTGAACTAGGCTATACGAACACTGAAGCTTTCTTT CSVELGYTNTEAFF
. TRBJ1-6 TRBV9 TGTGCCAGCAGCAGCCGGGTCGATTCACCCCTCCACTTT CASSSRVDSPLHF
TRBD1 TRBJ1-5 TRBV28 TGTGCCAGCGCTATAACCGGGACAGCTAGGCCCCAGCATTTT CASAITGTARPQHF
. TRBJ2-2 TRBV27 TGTGCCAGCAGAACCTATATCCGGCCCAACACCGGGGAGCTGTTTTTT CASRTYIRPNTGELFF
. TRBJ2-7 TRBV11-3 TGTGCCAGCAGCTTAGGAGGTGGCAGATACTACGAGCAGTACTTC CASSLGGGRYYEQYF
TRBD1 TRBJ1-5 TRBV6-5 TGTGCCAGCACCGTGGACAGGAGTAGCAATCAGCCCCAGCATTTT CASTVDRSSNQPQHF
TRBD1 TRBJ2-6 TRBV4-1 TGCGCCAGCAGCCCTACTCAGGGGGCGCGTGGGGCCAACGTCCTGACTTTC CASSPTQGARGANVLTF
. TRBJ1-5 TRBV3-1/TRBV3-2 TGTGCCAGCAGCCAAGATCGTTCTGGAGGGACGTGGAATCAGCCCCAGCATTTT CASSQDRSGGTWNQPQHF
. TRBJ1-2 TRBV6-2/TRBV6-3 TGTGCCAGCAGCCAAAAAATAACATGGGACTATGGCTACACCTTC CASSQKITWDYGYTF
. TRBJ1-1 TRBV28 TGTGCCAGCAGTTTTCCGTCCGGGAACACTGAAGCTTTCTTT CASSFPSGNTEAFF
. TRBJ1-2 TRBV25-1 TGTGCCAGCAGTGACCACTCTCGTCCCGGGACATTCTATGGCTACACCTTC CASSDHSRPGTFYGYTF
TRBD2 TRBJ2-1 TRBV7-8 TGTGCCAGCAGCTTAGCCTCCCTAGCGGGGGGTTACAATGAGCAGTTCTTC CASSLASLAGGYNEQFF
TRBD1 TRBJ1-4 TRBV28 TGTGCCAGCAGTCCCTCGACAGGGGGGAATGAAAAACTGTTTTTT CASSPSTGGNEKLFF
. TRBJ1-1 TRBV19 TGTGCCAGTAGTATAACAGGGTTAAGGTGGTCGAAAACTGAAGCTTTCTTT CASSITGLRWSKTEAFF
. TRBJ2-3 TRBV6-5 TGTGCCGGAGGCCTAGCGGACAGTTCCGATACGCAGTATTTT CAGGLADSSDTQYF
. TRBJ1-1 TRBV6-5 TGTGCCAGCCACCCGGACGGGAACACTGAAGCTTTCTTT CASHPDGNTEAFF
. TRBJ1-1 TRBV27 TGTGCCAGCAGTGCAACAGGGTACACTGAAGCTTTCTTT CASSATGYTEAFF
. TRBJ2-7 TRBV6-5 TGTGCCAGCAGGAGGAGGGAGGAATACGAGCAGTACTTC CASRRREEYEQYF
. TRBJ1-5 TRBV21-1 TGTGCCAGCAGCATCGTGGAGGGGACGCATTTT CASSIVEGTHF
. TRBJ2-7 TRBV19 TGTGCCAGTAGTAAGTTAGACTCCTACGAGCAGTACTTC CASSKLDSYEQYF
. TRBJ1-2 TRBV6-6 TGTGCCAGCAGTTACTATGCATCGGGAGTTAACTATGGCTACACCTTC CASSYYASGVNYGYTF